The clone carrying this T cell receptor beta chain showed up many times. The antigen remains unidentified. Individual cDNA molecules received unique molecular identifiers. TCRdb reprocessed the 5' RACE reads via MiXCR and lists one record per CDR3 protein. This sample has 28,000 or so distinct CDR3 sequences, with approximately 7% found just once. The sample is drawn from a study of early T cells in non-severe SARS-CoV-2 infection. Study-wide context: The study sequenced bulk RNA from unsorted whole blood, with chains unpaired. Study findings and constraints: Database matching using VDJdb favored anti-spike CD8 responses, with private and CD4 specificities left missing.

The CDR3 loop spans 15 amino acids. Per the germline V gene, CDR1 is SGHTA and CDR2 is FQGNSA. The germline V and J ends were trimmed by 1 base and 0 bases, with 7 bases remaining between them. Sequencing input: whole blood. The receptor's source is an adult who was a healthcare worker with PCR-confirmed SARS-CoV-2 infection or an uninfected control (not recorded which). J is TRBJ1-3 and V is TRBV7-2; no definite D call. The CDR3 protein is CASSLVDISGNTIYF. In nucleotides, the CDR3 is TGTGCCAGCAGCTTAGTGGATATCTCTGGAAACACCATATATTTT. The full variable domain, with the rest looked up from reference TRBV7-2 and TRBJ1-3, is GAGVSQSPSNKVTEKGKDVELRCDPISGHTALYWYRQSLGQGLEFLIYFQGNSAPDKSGLPSDRFSAERTGGSVSTLTIQRTQQEDSAVYLCASSLVDISGNTIYFGEGSWLTVV.